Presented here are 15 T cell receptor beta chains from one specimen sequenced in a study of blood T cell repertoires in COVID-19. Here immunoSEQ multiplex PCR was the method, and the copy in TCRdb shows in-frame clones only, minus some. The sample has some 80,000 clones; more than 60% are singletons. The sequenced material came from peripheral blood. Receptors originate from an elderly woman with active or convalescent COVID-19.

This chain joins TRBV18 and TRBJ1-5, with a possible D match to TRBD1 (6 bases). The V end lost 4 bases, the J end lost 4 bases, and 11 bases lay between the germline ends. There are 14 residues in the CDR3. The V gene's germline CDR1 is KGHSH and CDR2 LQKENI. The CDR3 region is CASSQGGVNQPQHF. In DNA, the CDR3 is TGTGCCAGCTCACAAGGGGGGGTTAATCAGCCCCAGCATTTT.

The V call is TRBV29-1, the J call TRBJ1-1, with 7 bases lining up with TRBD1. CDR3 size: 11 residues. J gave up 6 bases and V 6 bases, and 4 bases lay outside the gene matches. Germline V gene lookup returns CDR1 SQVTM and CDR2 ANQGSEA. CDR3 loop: CSVTTGPEAFF. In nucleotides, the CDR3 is TGCAGCGTCACGACAGGGCCTGAAGCTTTCTTT.

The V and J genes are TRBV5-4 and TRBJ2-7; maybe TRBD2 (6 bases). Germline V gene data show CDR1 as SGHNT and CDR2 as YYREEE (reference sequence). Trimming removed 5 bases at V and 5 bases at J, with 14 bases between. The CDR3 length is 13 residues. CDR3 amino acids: CASSYGGGNEQYF. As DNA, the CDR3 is TGTGCCAGCAGTTACGGAGGAGGGAACGAGCAGTACTTC.

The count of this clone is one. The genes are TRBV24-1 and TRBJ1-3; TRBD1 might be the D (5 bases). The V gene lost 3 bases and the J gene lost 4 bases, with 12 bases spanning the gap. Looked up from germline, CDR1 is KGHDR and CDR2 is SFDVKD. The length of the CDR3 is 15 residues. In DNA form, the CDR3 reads TGTGCCACCAGTGATCGCGGGGCCAGCGGAAACACCATATATTTT. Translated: CATSDRGASGNTIYF.

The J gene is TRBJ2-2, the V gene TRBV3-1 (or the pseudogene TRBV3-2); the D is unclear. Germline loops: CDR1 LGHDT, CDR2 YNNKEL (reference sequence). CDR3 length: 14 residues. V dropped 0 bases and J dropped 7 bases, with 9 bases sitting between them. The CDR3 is CASSQEFEDGELFF. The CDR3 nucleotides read TGTGCCAGCAGCCAAGAGTTTGAGGACGGGGAGCTGTTTTTT.

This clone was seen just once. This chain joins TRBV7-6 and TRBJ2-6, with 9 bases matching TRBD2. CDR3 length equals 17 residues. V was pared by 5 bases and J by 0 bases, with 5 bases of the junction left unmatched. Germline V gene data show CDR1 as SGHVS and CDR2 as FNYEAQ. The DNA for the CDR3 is TGTGCCAGCAGCCCCCTAGCGGGGAGCTCTGGGGCCAACGTCCTGACTTTC. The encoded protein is CASSPLAGSSGANVLTF.

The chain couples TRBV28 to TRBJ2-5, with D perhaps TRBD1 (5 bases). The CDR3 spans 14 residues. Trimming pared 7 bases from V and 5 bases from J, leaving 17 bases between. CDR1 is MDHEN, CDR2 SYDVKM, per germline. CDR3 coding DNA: TGTGCCAGCAATCCCACAGGCAGCAGTGAGACCCAGTACTTC. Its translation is CASNPTGSSETQYF.

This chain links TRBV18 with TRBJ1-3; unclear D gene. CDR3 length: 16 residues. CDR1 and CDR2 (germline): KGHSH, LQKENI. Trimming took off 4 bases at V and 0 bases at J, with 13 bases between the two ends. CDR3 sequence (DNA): TGTGCCAGCTCACTAGATTCCGACTACTCTGGAAACACCATATATTTT. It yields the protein CASSLDSDYSGNTIYF.

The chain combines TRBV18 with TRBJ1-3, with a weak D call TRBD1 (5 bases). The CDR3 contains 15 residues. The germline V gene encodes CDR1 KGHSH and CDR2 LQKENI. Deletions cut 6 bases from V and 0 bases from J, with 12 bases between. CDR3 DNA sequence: TGTGCCAGCTCTCGACAGTCTACCTCTGGAAACACCATATATTTT. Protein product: CASSRQSTSGNTIYF.

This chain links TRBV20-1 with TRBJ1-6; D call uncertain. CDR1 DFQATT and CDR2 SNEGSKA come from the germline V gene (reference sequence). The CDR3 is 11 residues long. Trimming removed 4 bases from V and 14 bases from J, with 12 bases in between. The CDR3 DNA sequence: TGCAGTGCTAAAATAGGCACAGCCCTCCACTTT. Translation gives CSAKIGTALHF.

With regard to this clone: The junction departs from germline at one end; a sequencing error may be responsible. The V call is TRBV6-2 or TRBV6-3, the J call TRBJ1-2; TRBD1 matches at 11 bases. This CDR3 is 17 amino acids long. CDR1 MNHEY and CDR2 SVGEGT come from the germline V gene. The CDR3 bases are TGTGCCGGCAGTGATAGGCCTGGACAGGGGGCTGACTATGGCTACACCTTC. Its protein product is CAGSDRPGQGADYGYTF.

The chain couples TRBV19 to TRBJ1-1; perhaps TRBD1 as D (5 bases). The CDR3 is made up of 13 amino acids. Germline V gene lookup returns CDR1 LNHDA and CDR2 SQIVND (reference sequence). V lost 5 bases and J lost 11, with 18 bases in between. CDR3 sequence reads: CASSPNQGSEAFF. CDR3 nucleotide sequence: TGTGCCAGTAGTCCAAATCAGGGCAGCGAGGCTTTCTTT.

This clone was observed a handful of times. The CDR3, as DNA: TGCAGCGTTGAAGGGGACAGGCGAGAGACCCAGTACTTC. Translated, it gives CSVEGDRRETQYF. The rearrangement uses TRBV29-1 and TRBJ2-5; 8 nucleotides align to TRBD1. Germline V CDR1 and CDR2: SQVTM, ANQGSEA. Trimming removed 1 base from V and 4 bases from J; junction bases left unmatched: 2. The CDR3 contains 13 residues.

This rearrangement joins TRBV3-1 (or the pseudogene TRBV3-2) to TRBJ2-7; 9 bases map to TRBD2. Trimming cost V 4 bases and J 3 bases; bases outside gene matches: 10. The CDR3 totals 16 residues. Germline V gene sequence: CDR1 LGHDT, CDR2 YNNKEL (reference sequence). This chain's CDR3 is CASSLIASGGSYEQYF. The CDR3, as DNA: TGTGCCAGCAGCCTCATAGCAAGCGGGGGGAGCTACGAGCAGTACTTC.

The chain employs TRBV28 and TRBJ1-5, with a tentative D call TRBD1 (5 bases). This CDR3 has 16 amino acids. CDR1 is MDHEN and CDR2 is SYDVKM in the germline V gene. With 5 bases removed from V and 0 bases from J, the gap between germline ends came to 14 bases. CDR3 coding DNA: TGTGCCAGCAGTCTACCGACAGTTCTTAGCAATCAGCCCCAGCATTTT. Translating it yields CASSLPTVLSNQPQHF.